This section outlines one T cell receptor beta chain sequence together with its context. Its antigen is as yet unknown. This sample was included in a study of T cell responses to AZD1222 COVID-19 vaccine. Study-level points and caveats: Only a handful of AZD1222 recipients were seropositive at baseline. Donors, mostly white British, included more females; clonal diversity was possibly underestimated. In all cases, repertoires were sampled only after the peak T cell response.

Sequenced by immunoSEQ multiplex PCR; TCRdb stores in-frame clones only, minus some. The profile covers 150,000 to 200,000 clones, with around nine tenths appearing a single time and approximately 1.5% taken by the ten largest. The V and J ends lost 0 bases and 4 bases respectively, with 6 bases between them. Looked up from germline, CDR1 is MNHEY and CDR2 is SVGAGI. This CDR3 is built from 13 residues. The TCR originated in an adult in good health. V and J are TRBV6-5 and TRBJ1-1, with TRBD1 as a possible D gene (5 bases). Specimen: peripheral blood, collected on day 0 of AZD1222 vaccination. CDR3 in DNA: TGTGCCAGCAGTTACTCGGGGGGCACTGAAGCTTTCTTT. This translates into CASSYSGGTEAFF.